This entry is about one T cell receptor beta chain. The sample is drawn from a study of blood T cell repertoires in COVID-19. As for the study in general: Researchers got acute and convalescent COVID-19 samples from the United States, Italy and Spain. T cells, B-cell-depleted T cells, or PBMCs provided the cDNA or gDNA that served as material.

Trimming took 5 bases from V and 4 from J, leaving 23 bases between them. This CDR3 contains 17 residues. CDR1 is LNHDA, CDR2 SQIVND, per germline (reference sequence). Authors' data handling: Reference gene primer amplification in the assay estimated nucleated cell counts. This table comes from immunoSEQ multiplex PCR, and its TCRdb copy is limited to in-frame clones, with some not included. V, J and clone size are those of that table, while D and trimming were read from the DNA. Here the sample spans approximately 150,000 clones, roughly 86% being singletons. The sequenced material came from peripheral blood. This TCR was sampled from a woman at least 80 years old with COVID-19, enrolled during active disease. The rearrangement joins TRBV19 to TRBJ1-2; D may be TRBD1 (6 bases). The CDR3 loop reads CASSLSSTQGRVYGYTF. CDR3 DNA sequence: TGTGCCAGTAGTTTGTCCTCCACACAGGGTCGGGTCTATGGCTACACCTTC.